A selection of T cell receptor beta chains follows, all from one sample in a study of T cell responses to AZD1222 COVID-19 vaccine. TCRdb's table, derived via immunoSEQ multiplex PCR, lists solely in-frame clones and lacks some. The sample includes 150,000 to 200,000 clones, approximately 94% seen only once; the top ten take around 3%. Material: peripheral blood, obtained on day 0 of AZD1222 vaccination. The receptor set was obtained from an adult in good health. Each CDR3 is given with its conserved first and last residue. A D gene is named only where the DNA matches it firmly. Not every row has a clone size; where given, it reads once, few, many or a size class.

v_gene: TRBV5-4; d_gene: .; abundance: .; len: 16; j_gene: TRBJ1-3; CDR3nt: TGTGCCACCACGGACGGTGTCAGCTTCTCTGGAAACACCATATATTTT; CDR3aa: CATTDGVSFSGNTIYF
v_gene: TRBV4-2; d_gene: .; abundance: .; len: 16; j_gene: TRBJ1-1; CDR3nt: TGTGCCAGCAGCCAAGAACAGGGTAGCGGAGGCACTGAAGCTTTCTTT; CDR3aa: CASSQEQGSGGTEAFF
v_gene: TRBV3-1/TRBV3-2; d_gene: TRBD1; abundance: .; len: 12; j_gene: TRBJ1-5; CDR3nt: TGTGCCACCGGACAGGGCGGGCAGCCCCAGCATTTT; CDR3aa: CATGQGGQPQHF
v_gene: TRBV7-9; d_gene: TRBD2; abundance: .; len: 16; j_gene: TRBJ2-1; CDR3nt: TGTGCCAGCAGTTTTAGGACTAGCGGGCCTAACAATGAGCAGTTCTTC; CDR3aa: CASSFRTSGPNNEQFF
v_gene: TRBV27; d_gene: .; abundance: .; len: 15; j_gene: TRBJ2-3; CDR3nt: TGTGCCAGCAGTTTATTGGGCAGCGGCACAGATACGCAGTATTTT; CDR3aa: CASSLLGSGTDTQYF
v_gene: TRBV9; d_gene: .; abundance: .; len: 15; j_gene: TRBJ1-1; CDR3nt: TGTGCCAGCAGCGTCGGACAGCTCATGAACACTGAAGCTTTCTTT; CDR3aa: CASSVGQLMNTEAFF
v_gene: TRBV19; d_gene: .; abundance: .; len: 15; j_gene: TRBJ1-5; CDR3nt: TGTGCCAGTAGTATGTTGTCCGCTGGCGATCAGCCCCAGCATTTT; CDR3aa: CASSMLSAGDQPQHF
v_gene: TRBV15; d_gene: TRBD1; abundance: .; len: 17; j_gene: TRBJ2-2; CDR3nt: TGTGCCACCAGCAGAGCCGGGACAGGGAGAAGATATGGGGAGCTGTTTTTT; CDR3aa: CATSRAGTGRRYGELFF
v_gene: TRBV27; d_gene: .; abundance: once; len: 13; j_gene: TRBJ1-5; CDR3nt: TGTGCCAGCAGTGTTTATCGCGGACAGCCCCAGCATTTT; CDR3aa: CASSVYRGQPQHF
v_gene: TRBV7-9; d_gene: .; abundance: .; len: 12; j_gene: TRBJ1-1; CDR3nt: TGTGCCAGCAGCTTGGGGGGGCCTGAAGCTTTCTTT; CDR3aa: CASSLGGPEAFF
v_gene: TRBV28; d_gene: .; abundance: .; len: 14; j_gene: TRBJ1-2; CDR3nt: TGTGCCAGCGCCACGGGGGGCCTAAAGGGTGGCTACACCTTC; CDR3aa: CASATGGLKGGYTF
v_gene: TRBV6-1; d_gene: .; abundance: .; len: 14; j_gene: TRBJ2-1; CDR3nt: TGTGCCAGCAGTGAAGACCCCCAGGGGTATGAGCAGTTCTTC; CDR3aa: CASSEDPQGYEQFF
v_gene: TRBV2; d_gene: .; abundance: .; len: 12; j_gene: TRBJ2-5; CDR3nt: TGTGCCAGCAGTGAGATGTCAGAGACCCAGTACTTC; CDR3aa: CASSEMSETQYF
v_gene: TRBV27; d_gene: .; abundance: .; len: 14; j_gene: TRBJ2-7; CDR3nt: TGTGCCAGCTCCTGGTTGGCAGGGAACGGCGAGCAGTACTTC; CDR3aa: CASSWLAGNGEQYF
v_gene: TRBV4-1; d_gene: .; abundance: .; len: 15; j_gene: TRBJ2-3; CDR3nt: TGCGCCAGCAGCCATGCTGGGTTTGGCACAGATACGCAGTATTTT; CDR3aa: CASSHAGFGTDTQYF
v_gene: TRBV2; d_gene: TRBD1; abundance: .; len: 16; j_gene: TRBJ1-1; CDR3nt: TGTGCCAGCAGTGCCCAGGGGGCTCGGGCTGACACTGAAGCTTTCTTT; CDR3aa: CASSAQGARADTEAFF
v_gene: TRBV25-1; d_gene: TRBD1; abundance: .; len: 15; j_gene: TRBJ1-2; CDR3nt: TGTGCCAGCAGTGATTGGACAGGGGACTACTATGGCTACACCTTC; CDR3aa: CASSDWTGDYYGYTF
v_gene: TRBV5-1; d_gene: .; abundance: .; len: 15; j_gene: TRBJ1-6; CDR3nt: TGCGCCAGCAGCCTCGTAGGGAACAATAATTCACCCCTCCACTTT; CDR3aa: CASSLVGNNNSPLHF
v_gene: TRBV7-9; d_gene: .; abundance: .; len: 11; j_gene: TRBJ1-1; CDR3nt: TGTGCCAGCAGCTGGGCAGGGGAAGCTTTCTTT; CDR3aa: CASSWAGEAFF
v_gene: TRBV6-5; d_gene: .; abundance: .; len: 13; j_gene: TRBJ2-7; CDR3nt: TGTGCCAGCAGGACCGCCGTGGGTCGTGAGCAGTACTTC; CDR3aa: CASRTAVGREQYF